Sequencing of this T cell receptor (beta chain) was carried out in a study of cytomegalovirus exposure and HLA in healthy donors. The study ran its PCR with 60 Vbeta and 13 Jbeta primers. TCRdb's copy holds only in-frame clones and misses some; the assay was immunoSEQ multiplex PCR. The sample lists roughly 150,000 clones, 70% to 85% occurring once. General study results and limits: A link between a missense DCLRE1C variant and TCR beta V- and J-gene trimming emerged from a later analysis. Using a false discovery rate of 0.05, a later analysis showed that approximately 18,000 TCR beta sequences were associated with HLA alleles. Most of the TCR beta V segments (in an earlier analysis) were productive either about 87% or about 30% of the time. Researchers had no immune exposure information except CMV serostatus available.

V lost 0 bases and J 5 bases, leaving 11 bases between the germline ends. Germline CDR1 and CDR2: LGHNA and YSLEER. The CDR3 length is 15 residues. This clone has more than one count but fewer than ten. Its antigen is unidentified. This TCR derives from a woman aged 45-65 years in good health and CMV-seropositive. The chain carries TRBV4-3 and TRBJ2-1; TRBD1 is a possible D gene (7 bases). Sequencing was carried out using PBMCs. CDR3 region: CASSQEGGTDNEQFF. The CDR3 nucleotides are TGCGCCAGCAGCCAAGAAGGCGGGACAGACAATGAGCAGTTCTTC.